One T cell receptor beta chain is described in this entry. Its antigen is currently unknown. The data were obtained in a study of T cell responses to AZD1222 COVID-19 vaccine. The study's findings and limits: Sampling captured repertoires only after the peak T cell response.

The protocol was immunoSEQ multiplex PCR, while the TCRdb copy is restricted to in-frame clones and leaves out a portion. Found here are 70,000 to 95,000 clones, 80% of them singletons; the top ten hold approximately 22%. Deletions cut 0 bases from V and 0 bases from J, with 8 bases between. This CDR3 is 14 amino acids long. The V gene's germline CDR1 is GTSNPN and CDR2 SVGIG (reference sequence). This receptor was taken from an adult in good health. This material consisted of peripheral blood, taken on day 0 of AZD1222 vaccination. The rearrangement uses TRBV30 and TRBJ1-1; D ambiguous. The CDR3: CAWSVIIMNTEAFF. CDR3 nucleotides: TGTGCCTGGAGTGTAATCATCATGAACACTGAAGCTTTCTTT.